The clone carrying this TCR beta chain was counted a single time. The antigen remains unidentified. The PCR used 60 Vbeta and 13 Jbeta primers. TCRdb's table, derived via immunoSEQ multiplex PCR, lists solely in-frame clones and lacks some. This sample has some 170,000 clones, with over 75% found just once. The data originate from a study of cytomegalovirus exposure and HLA in healthy donors. Study findings and constraints: Later analysis identified 15,000 to 20,000 TCR beta sequences associated with HLA alleles, using a false discovery rate threshold of 0.05. An Asian-associated ancestry cluster reportedly showed fewer N-insertions than the roughly 670-donor mean in a later analysis.

Per the germline V gene, CDR1 is SGHVS and CDR2 is FQNEAQ. The CDR3 is made up of 19 amino acids. V was pared by 5 bases and J by 6 bases, with 19 bases of the junction left unmatched. Source material: PBMCs. V and J are TRBV7-8 and TRBJ2-5, with 12 bases aligning to TRBD2. The sequence came from a young woman in good health and CMV-seronegative. This CDR3 is CASSPTRRSSGGAIQTQYF. CDR3 sequence (DNA): TGTGCCAGCAGCCCTACCAGACGGTCTAGCGGGGGGGCGATACAGACCCAGTACTTC.